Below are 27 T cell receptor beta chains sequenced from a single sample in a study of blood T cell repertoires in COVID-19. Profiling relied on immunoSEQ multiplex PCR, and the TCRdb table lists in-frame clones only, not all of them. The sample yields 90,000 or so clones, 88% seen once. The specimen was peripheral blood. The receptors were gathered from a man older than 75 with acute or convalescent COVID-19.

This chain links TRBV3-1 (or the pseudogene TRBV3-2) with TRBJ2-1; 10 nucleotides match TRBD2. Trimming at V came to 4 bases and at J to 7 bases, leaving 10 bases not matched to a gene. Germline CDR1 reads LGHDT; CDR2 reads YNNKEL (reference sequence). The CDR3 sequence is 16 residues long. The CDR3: CASSRSLAGDRNEQFF. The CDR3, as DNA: TGTGCCAGCAGCCGTTCCCTAGCGGGAGACAGAAATGAGCAGTTCTTC.

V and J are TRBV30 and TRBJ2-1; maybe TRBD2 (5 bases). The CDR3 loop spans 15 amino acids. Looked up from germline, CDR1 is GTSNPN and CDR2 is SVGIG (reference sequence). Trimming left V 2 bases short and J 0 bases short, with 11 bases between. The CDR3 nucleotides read TGTGCCTGGAGTCGACTACCGAGCTCCTACAATGAGCAGTTCTTC. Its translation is CAWSRLPSSYNEQFF.

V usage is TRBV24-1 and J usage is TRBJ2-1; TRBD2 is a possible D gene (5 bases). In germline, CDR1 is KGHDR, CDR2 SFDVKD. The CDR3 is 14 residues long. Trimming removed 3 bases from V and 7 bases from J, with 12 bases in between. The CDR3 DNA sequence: TGTGCCACCAGTGATCCCCCTTCGGGGAATGAGCAGTTCTTC. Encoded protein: CATSDPPSGNEQFF.

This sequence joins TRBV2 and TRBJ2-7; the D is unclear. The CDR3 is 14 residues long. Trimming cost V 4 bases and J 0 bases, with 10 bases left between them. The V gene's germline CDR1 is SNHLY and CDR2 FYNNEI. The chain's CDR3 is CASSASVYSYEQYF. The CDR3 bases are TGTGCCAGCAGTGCTTCCGTATACTCCTACGAGCAGTACTTC. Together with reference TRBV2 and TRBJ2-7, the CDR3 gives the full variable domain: EPEVTQTPSHQVTQMGQEVILRCVPISNHLYFYWYRQILGQKVEFLVSFYNNEISEKSEIFDDQFSVERPDGSNFTLKIRSTKLEDSAMYFCASSASVYSYEQYFGPGTRLTVT.

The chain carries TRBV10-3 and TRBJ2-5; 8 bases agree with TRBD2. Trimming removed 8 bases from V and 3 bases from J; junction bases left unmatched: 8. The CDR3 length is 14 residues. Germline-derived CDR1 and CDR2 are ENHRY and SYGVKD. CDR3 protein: CAIGEGGRKETQYF. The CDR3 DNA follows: TGTGCCATCGGAGAGGGCGGGAGGAAAGAGACCCAGTACTTC.

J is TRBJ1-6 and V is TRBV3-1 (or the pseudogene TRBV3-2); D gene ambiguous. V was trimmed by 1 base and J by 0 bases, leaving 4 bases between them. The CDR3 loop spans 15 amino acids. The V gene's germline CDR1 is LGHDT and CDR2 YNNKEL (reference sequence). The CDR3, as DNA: TGTGCCAGCAGCCAAGGGGCCTCCTATAATTCACCCCTCCACTTT. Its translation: CASSQGASYNSPLHF.

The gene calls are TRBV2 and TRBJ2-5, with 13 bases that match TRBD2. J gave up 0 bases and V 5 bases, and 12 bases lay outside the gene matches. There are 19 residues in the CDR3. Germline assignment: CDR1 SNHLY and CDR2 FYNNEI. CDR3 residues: CASSKERILAGGNQETQYF. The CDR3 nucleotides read TGTGCCAGCAGTAAGGAACGGATACTAGCGGGGGGGAACCAAGAGACCCAGTACTTC.

The CDR3 nucleotides are TGTGCCACCAGCAGGGGGTTCGGGGTCACCGGGGAGCTGTTTTTT. As protein: CATSRGFGVTGELFF. This rearrangement joins TRBV15 to TRBJ2-2, with D perhaps matching TRBD2 (5 bases). The CDR3 consists of 15 residues. V lost 3 bases, J lost 4 bases, and 12 bases lay in between. Germline V gene data show CDR1 as LNHNV and CDR2 as YYDKDF (reference sequence).

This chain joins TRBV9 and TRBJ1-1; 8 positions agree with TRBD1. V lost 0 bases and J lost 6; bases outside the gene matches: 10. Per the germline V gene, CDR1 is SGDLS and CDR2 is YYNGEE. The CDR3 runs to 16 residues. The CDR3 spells CASSVEGDRRTAEAFF. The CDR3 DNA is TGTGCCAGCAGCGTAGAGGGGGACAGGAGAACGGCTGAAGCTTTCTTT.

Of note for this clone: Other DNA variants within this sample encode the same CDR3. Here the CDR3 DNA reads TGTGCCAGCAGCCTAAGCGGGAGCTCCTACAATGAGCAGTTCTTC. Residues: CASSLSGSSYNEQFF. The V call is TRBV9, the J call TRBJ2-1; 8 bases match TRBD2. J was trimmed by 0 bases and V by 4 bases; bases with no gene match: 3. CDR3 length: 15 amino acids. From germline, CDR1 is SGDLS and CDR2 YYNGEE. The full variable domain, rest sourced from reference TRBV9 and TRBJ2-1, is DSGVTQTPKHLITATGQRVTLRCSPRSGDLSVYWYQQSLDQGLQFLIQYYNGEERAKGNILERFSAQQFPDLHSELNLSSLELGDSALYFCASSLSGSSYNEQFFGPGTRLTVL.

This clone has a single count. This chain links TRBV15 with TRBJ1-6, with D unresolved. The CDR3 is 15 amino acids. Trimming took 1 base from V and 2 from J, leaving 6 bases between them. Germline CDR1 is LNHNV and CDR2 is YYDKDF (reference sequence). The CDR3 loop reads CATSRGEPYNSPLHF. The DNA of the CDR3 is TGTGCCACCAGCAGAGGGGAGCCCTATAATTCACCCCTCCACTTT.

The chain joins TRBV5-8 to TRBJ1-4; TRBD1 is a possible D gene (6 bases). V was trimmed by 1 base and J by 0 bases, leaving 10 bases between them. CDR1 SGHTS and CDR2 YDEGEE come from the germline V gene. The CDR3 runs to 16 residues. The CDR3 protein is CASSLWTDTTNEKLFF. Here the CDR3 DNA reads TGTGCCAGCAGCTTGTGGACAGACACAACTAATGAAAAACTGTTTTTT. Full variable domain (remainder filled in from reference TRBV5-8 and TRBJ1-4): EAGVTQSPTHLIKTRGQQATLRCSPISGHTSVYWYQQALGLGLQFLLWYDEGEERNRGNFPPRFSGRQFPNYSSELNVNALELEDSALYLCASSLWTDTTNEKLFFGSGTQLSVL.

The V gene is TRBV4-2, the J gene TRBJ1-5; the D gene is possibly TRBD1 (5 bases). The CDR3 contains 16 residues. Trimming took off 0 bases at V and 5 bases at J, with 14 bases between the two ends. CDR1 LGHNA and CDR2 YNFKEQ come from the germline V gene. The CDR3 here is CASSQDPGGWDQPQHF. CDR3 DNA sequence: TGTGCCAGCAGCCAAGATCCGGGGGGGTGGGATCAGCCCCAGCATTTT.

CDR3 residues: CASSLVGGAGEGYTF. CDR3 sequence (DNA): TGTGCCAGCTCCCTGGTCGGAGGGGCCGGCGAGGGCTACACCTTC. The rearrangement joins TRBV18 to TRBJ1-2, with D possibly being TRBD1 (5 bases). The CDR3 runs 15 residues. Germline CDR1 KGHSH, CDR2 LQKENI. Trimming cost V 6 bases and J 8 bases, with 22 bases left between them. Full variable domain (remainder filled in from reference TRBV18 and TRBJ1-2): NAGVMQNPRHLVRRRGQEARLRCSPMKGHSHVYWYRQLPEEGLKFMVYLQKENIIDESGMPKERFSAEFPKEGPSILRIQQVVRGDSAAYFCASSLVGGAGEGYTFGSGTRLTVV.

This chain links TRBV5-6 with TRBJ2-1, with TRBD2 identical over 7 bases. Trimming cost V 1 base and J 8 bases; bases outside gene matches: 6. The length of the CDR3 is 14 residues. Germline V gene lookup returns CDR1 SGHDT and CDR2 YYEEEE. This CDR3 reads CASSLLRGKDEQFF. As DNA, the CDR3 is TGTGCCAGCAGCTTGTTGCGGGGGAAGGATGAGCAGTTCTTC.

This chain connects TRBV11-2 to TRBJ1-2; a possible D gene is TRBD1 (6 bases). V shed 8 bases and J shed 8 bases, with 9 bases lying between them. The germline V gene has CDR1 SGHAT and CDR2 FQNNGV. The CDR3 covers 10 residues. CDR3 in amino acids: CASGDRGYTF. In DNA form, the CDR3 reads TGTGCCAGCGGAGACAGGGGCTACACCTTC.

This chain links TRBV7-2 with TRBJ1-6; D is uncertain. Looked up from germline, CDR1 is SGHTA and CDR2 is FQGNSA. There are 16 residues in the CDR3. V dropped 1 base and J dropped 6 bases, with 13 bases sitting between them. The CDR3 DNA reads TGTGCCAGCAGCTTAGGGCCAGCGGGCGGTAATTCACCCCTCCACTTT. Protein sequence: CASSLGPAGGNSPLHF.

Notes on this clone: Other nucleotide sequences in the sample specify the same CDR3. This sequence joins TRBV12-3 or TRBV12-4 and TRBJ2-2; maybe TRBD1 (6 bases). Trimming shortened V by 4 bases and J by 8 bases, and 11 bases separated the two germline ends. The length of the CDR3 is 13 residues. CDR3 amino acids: CASSSSGTGELFF. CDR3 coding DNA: TGTGCCAGCAGTTCCTCCGGGACAGGGGAGCTGTTTTTT.

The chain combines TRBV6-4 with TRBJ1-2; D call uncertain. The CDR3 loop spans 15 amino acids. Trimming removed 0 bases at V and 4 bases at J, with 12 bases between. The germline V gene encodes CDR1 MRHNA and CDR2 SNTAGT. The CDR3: CASSDSPWAAYGYTF. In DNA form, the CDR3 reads TGTGCCAGCAGTGACTCCCCTTGGGCAGCCTATGGCTACACCTTC.

In nucleotides, the CDR3 is TGTGCCAGTAGTATTCAGGGGGCGAAGAGCTCCTACAATGAGCAGTTCTTC. Protein sequence: CASSIQGAKSSYNEQFF. The rearrangement uses TRBV19 and TRBJ2-1; the match to TRBD1 covers 8 bases. After removal of 3 bases from V and 0 bases from J, the junction contained 7 bases not matched to a gene. The CDR3 is 17 residues long. Germline CDR1 is LNHDA and CDR2 is SQIVND (reference sequence).

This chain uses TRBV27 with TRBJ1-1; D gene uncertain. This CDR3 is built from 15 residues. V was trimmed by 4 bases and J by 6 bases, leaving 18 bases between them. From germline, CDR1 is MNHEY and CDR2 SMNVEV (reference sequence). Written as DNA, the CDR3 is TGTGCCAGCAGTTCAACGACCCAACGGGGTCCTGAAGCTTTCTTT. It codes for CASSSTTQRGPEAFF.

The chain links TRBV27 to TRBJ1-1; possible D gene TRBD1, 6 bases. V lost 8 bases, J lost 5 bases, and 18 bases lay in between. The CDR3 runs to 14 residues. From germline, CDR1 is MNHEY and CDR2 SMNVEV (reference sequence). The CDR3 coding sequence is TGTGCCAGCGCCTGGGGAGGGGGAGGGACTGAAGCTTTCTTT. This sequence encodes CASAWGGGGTEAFF.

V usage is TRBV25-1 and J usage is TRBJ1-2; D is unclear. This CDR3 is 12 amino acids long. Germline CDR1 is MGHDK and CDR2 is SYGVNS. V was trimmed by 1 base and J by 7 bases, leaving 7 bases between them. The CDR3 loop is CASSEFSGGYTF. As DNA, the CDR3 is TGTGCCAGCAGTGAATTCAGTGGTGGCTACACCTTC.

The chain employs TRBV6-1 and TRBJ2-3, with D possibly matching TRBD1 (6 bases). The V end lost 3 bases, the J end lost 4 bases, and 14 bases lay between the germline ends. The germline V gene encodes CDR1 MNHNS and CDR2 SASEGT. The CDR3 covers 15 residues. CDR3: CASSEEQGFADTQYF. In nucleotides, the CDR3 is TGTGCCAGCAGTGAGGAACAGGGCTTTGCAGATACGCAGTATTTT.

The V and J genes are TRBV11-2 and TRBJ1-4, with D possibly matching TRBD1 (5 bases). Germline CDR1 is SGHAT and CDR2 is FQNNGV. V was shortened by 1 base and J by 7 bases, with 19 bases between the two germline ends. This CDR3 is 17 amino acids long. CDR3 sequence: CASSLGGAFGGGEKLFF. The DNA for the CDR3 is TGTGCCAGCAGCTTAGGCGGCGCTTTCGGCGGGGGTGAAAAACTGTTTTTT.

The chain's CDR3 is CASSGAQGYYGYTF. The CDR3 DNA follows: TGTGCCAGCAGTGGGGCTCAGGGGTACTATGGCTACACCTTC. The chain links TRBV2 to TRBJ1-2, with D maybe TRBD1 (6 bases). V was shortened by 4 bases and J by 3 bases, with 12 bases between the two germline ends. The CDR3 consists of 14 residues. CDR1 SNHLY and CDR2 FYNNEI come from the germline V gene.

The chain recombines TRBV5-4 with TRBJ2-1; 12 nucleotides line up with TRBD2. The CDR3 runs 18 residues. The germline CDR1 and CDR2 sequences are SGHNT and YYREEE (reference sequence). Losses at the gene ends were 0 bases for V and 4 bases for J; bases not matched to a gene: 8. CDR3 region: CASSLGLAGGLLYNEQFF. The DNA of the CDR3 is TGTGCCAGCAGCTTGGGGCTAGCGGGGGGGCTCTTGTACAATGAGCAGTTCTTC.